This T cell receptor (beta chain) was observed in a study of response to subunit inactivated influenza vaccine. TCRdb processed the RT-PCR reads anew with MiXCR; each CDR3 protein has one entry. The table lists under 200,000 distinct CDR3 sequences, roughly a tenth of them singletons. Germline CDR1 and CDR2: LGHNA and YSLEER. Trimming shortened V by 1 base and J by 6 bases, and 13 bases separated the two germline ends. CDR3 length: 15 amino acids. The specimen comprised CD8+ T cells sorted from PBMCs, sampled about 24 months after vaccination. The J gene is TRBJ1-3, the V gene TRBV4-3, with D possibly being TRBD1 (5 bases). The source is a man between 45 and 75 years old who received an inactivated influenza vaccine. CDR3: CASSQATLTANTIYF. The DNA of the CDR3 is TGCGCCAGCAGCCAAGCTACCCTGACAGCAAACACCATATATTTT.